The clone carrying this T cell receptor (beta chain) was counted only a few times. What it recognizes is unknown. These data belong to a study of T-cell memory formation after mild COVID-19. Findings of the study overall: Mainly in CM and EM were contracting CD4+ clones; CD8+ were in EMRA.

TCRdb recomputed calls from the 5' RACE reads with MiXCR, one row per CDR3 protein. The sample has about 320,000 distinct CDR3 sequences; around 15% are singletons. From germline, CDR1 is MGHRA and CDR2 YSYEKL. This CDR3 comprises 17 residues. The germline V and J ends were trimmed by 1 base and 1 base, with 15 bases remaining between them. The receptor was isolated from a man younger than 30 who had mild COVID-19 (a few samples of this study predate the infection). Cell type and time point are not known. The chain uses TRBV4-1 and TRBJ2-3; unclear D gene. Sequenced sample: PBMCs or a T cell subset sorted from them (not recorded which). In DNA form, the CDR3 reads TGCGCCAGCAGCCAAGTTGGGCGGATGTTGGGCACAGATACGCAGTATTTT. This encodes CASSQVGRMLGTDTQYF.